Detailed here is one TCR beta chain. The data are from a study of blood T cell repertoires in COVID-19. Study context: PBMCs, B-cell-depleted T cells, or T cells provided the cDNA or gDNA that made up the material.

This CDR3 is 18 amino acids long. V lost 4 bases to trimming and J lost 4 bases; unmatched junction nucleotides: 18. The germline V gene has CDR1 MGHDK and CDR2 SYGVNS. How the authors handled the data: Reference gene primer amplification in the assay estimated nucleated cell counts. Data came from immunoSEQ multiplex PCR; TCRdb stores just in-frame clones and leaves some out. V and J calls and clone size are as listed in that table; D and trimming were resolved from the DNA. The sample lists 150,000 to 200,000 clones, roughly 88% occurring once. The clonotype was recovered from a woman at least 80 years old with active or convalescent COVID-19. Sequencing was done on a sample of peripheral blood. The rearrangement uses TRBV25-1 and TRBJ2-5, with TRBD1 identical over 7 bases. The CDR3, as DNA: TGTGCCAGCAGTGGCCCTAAATACGGACAGGTTTTTGGAGAGACCCAGTACTTC. Protein sequence: CASSGPKYGQVFGETQYF.